The T cell receptor beta chain described here comes from a study of blood T cell repertoires in COVID-19. CDR1 WNHNN and CDR2 SYGVQD come from the germline V gene (reference sequence). V lost 3 bases and J lost 7; bases outside the gene matches: 5. CDR3 length: 15 residues. This clone was seen a single time. Per the original methods: Scientists estimated how many nucleated cells there were by amplifying reference gene primers. Generated by immunoSEQ multiplex PCR, the TCRdb table keeps only in-frame clones and is missing some. Clonal size and the V and J genes are those of that table, whereas D and trimming came from the DNA. The profile covers roughly 230,000 clones, with roughly 86% appearing a single time and less than 4.5% taken by the ten largest.

The sequence derives from a man between 50 and 59 years old with acute or convalescent COVID-19. The specimen sequenced was peripheral blood. The chain is built from TRBV10-1 and TRBJ1-6, with TRBD1 identical over 8 bases. DNA of the CDR3: TGCGCCAGCAGTGATGGCAGGGGGCAAAATTCACCCCTCCACTTT. It yields the protein CASSDGRGQNSPLHF.